These T cell receptor beta chains were read from a single sample in a study of CD8 T cells in ankylosing spondylitis. TCRdb re-called the 5' RACE reads through MiXCR, storing one row per CDR3 protein. The data hold roughly 150,000 distinct CDR3 sequences, with around a tenth observed a single time. The specimen was blood, either unsorted or a sorted T cell fraction (not recorded which). The receptors shown here come from a female donor with ankylosing spondylitis or in good health (not recorded which). Each CDR3 is given with its conserved first and last residue. The order of the fields is J gene, clone size, D gene, V gene, CDR3 protein, CDR3 DNA. A D gene is named only where the DNA matches it firmly. Clone size is given for some rows only: seen once, a few or many times, or a class if the clone is expanded.

TRBJ2-7	NA	NA	TRBV20-1	CSAGTGSYEQYF	TGCAGTGCTGGAACCGGGTCCTACGAGCAGTACTTC
TRBJ2-1	NA	TRBD2	TRBV13	CASSLWGGRVNEQFF	TGTGCCAGCAGCTTATGGGGAGGGCGGGTGAATGAGCAGTTCTTC
TRBJ2-7	few	TRBD1	TRBV12-3/TRBV12-4	CASSPGDRGRFYEQYF	TGTGCCAGCAGTCCCGGGGACAGGGGGCGCTTCTACGAGCAGTACTTC
TRBJ1-2	NA	TRBD1	TRBV11-2	CASSLNPGQGDMGYTF	TGTGCCAGCAGCTTAAATCCGGGACAGGGGGATATGGGCTACACCTTC
TRBJ2-1	many	TRBD1	TRBV12-3/TRBV12-4	CASSNRGRSYNEQFF	TGTGCCAGCTCGAACAGGGGGCGCAGTTACAATGAGCAGTTCTTC
TRBJ1-1	few	TRBD1	TRBV7-6	CASSVRDSMNTEAFF	TGTGCCAGCAGCGTACGGGACAGCATGAACACTGAAGCTTTCTTT
TRBJ1-1	few	TRBD1	TRBV7-9	CASRPTGTGGTEAFF	TGTGCCAGCAGGCCAACAGGGACAGGGGGCACTGAAGCTTTCTTT
TRBJ1-1	NA	NA	TRBV30	CAWSRPGDTEAFF	TGTGCCTGGAGTAGGCCAGGGGACACTGAAGCTTTCTTT
TRBJ2-1	NA	NA	TRBV7-2	CASSYSGAGNEQFF	TGTGCCAGCAGTTATAGCGGAGCAGGAAATGAGCAGTTCTTC
TRBJ2-1	NA	TRBD2	TRBV11-2	CASGAGYEQFF	TGTGCCAGCGGAGCGGGATATGAGCAGTTCTTC
TRBJ1-1	few	NA	TRBV7-9	CASPSPGTNTEAFF	TGTGCCAGCCCCTCCCCGGGAACGAACACTGAAGCTTTCTTT
TRBJ1-1	few	NA	TRBV30	CAWLIWESYTEAFF	TGTGCCTGGCTGATTTGGGAATCTTACACTGAAGCTTTCTTT
TRBJ2-3	NA	NA	TRBV4-1	CASTPGGRGTDTQYF	TGCGCCAGCACCCCTGGGGGACGGGGCACAGATACGCAGTATTTT
TRBJ2-7	many	TRBD2	TRBV7-9	CASIGTSGYEQYF	TGTGCCAGCATCGGGACTAGCGGTTACGAGCAGTACTTC
TRBJ2-1	NA	NA	TRBV4-3	CPSSLSVGDYNEQFF	TGCCCCAGCAGCCTTAGCGTCGGGGACTACAATGAGCAGTTCTTC
TRBJ2-7	many	TRBD2	TRBV20-1	CSARDSGTGTFYEQYF	TGCAGTGCTAGAGATAGCGGGACCGGAACTTTCTACGAGCAGTACTTC
TRBJ2-7	NA	NA	TRBV13	CASRSWGSTYEQYF	TGTGCCAGCAGATCATGGGGCTCTACTTACGAGCAGTACTTC
TRBJ2-2	NA	NA	TRBV20-1	CSASSRGARTGELFF	TGCAGTGCTAGTTCTCGCGGGGCCCGTACCGGGGAGCTGTTTTTT
TRBJ2-1	many	TRBD1	TRBV7-9	CASSYRDRGTNEQFF	TGTGCCAGCAGCTACCGGGACAGGGGGACCAATGAGCAGTTCTTC
TRBJ2-2	many	NA	TRBV7-9	CASSKGTGELFF	TGTGCCAGCAGCAAAGGGACCGGGGAGCTGTTTTTT
TRBJ2-7	once	NA	TRBV27	CASSFLGGRTYEQYF	TGTGCCAGCAGTTTCTTGGGGGGCAGGACCTACGAGCAGTACTTC
TRBJ2-7	many	TRBD2	TRBV12-3/TRBV12-4	CASETSVYEQYF	TGTGCCAGCGAGACTAGCGTCTACGAGCAGTACTTC
TRBJ2-7	NA	TRBD1	TRBV30	CAWSAGQGVPYEQYF	TGTGCCTGGAGTGCGGGACAGGGGGTTCCCTACGAGCAGTACTTC
TRBJ2-2	few	NA	TRBV27	CASSRFSRTGELFF	TGTGCCAGCAGTCGATTTTCACGGACCGGGGAGCTGTTTTTT
TRBJ2-5	NA	NA	TRBV20-1	CSARGKGQIDPQETQYF	TGCAGTGCTAGAGGGAAGGGCCAAATCGACCCCCAAGAGACCCAGTACTTC
TRBJ2-1	few	NA	TRBV15	CATSEGDTYNEQFF	TGTGCCACCAGCGAGGGCGACACCTACAATGAGCAGTTCTTC
TRBJ2-7	few	NA	TRBV4-2	CASSQENPGLPYF	TGTGCCAGCAGCCAAGAGAATCCAGGACTCCCGTACTTC
TRBJ2-5	NA	TRBD2	TRBV5-1	CASTGGYAQETQYF	TGCGCCAGCACCGGGGGGTACGCCCAAGAGACCCAGTACTTC
TRBJ2-1	few	TRBD2	TRBV6-1	CASCGLAGYNEQFF	TGTGCCAGCTGTGGACTAGCGGGATACAATGAGCAGTTCTTC
TRBJ1-6	few	NA	TRBV6-2/TRBV6-3	CASSYSTGRGTAPSPLHF	TGTGCCAGCAGTTACTCTACAGGGAGAGGAACGGCACCTTCACCCCTCCACTTT
TRBJ2-5	many	NA	TRBV5-1	CASSLTGDQETQYF	TGCGCCAGCAGCTTGACGGGAGACCAAGAGACCCAGTACTTC
TRBJ2-7	NA	NA	TRBV7-9	CASSQTGREQYF	TGTGCCAGCAGCCAAACAGGGCGCGAGCAGTACTTC
TRBJ2-2	many	NA	TRBV10-3	CAINGDTGELFF	TGTGCCATCAACGGTGACACCGGGGAGCTGTTTTTT
TRBJ1-2	NA	TRBD1	TRBV7-9	CASSLVGQGGYTF	TGTGCCAGCAGCTTAGTTGGACAGGGAGGCTACACCTTC
TRBJ2-7	few	TRBD1	TRBV7-8	CASSAGQGTATYEQYF	TGTGCCAGCAGCGCCGGACAGGGGACCGCAACCTACGAGCAGTACTTC
TRBJ2-5	few	NA	TRBV27	CASSFAPGSYQETQYF	TGTGCCAGCAGTTTTGCGCCAGGGTCGTACCAAGAGACCCAGTACTTC
TRBJ2-1	many	NA	TRBV7-8	CASSVISYNEQFF	TGTGCCAGCAGCGTTATCTCCTACAATGAGCAGTTCTTC
TRBJ1-4	few	NA	TRBV7-9	CASSLEEGANEKLFF	TGTGCCAGCAGCTTAGAGGAGGGGGCTAATGAAAAACTGTTTTTT
TRBJ2-1	many	TRBD2	TRBV11-2	CASSFVGLANEQFF	TGTGCCAGCAGCTTCGTGGGACTAGCTAATGAGCAGTTCTTC